Listed below are T cell receptor beta chains from one sample, sequenced in a study of cytomegalovirus exposure and HLA in healthy donors. Measured with immunoSEQ multiplex PCR; TCRdb has only the in-frame clones, and not every one. The sample carries roughly 100,000 clones, 75% to 90% recorded once. Sequencing input: PBMCs. Receptors originate from a man between 18 and 35 years old in good health and CMV-seropositive. The CDR3 runs from the conserved cysteine through the conserved F or W. Each record gives: V gene, CDR3 length, D gene, clone size, J gene, CDR3 DNA, CDR3 protein. A D gene is named only where the DNA matches it firmly. The size entry is marked missing in some rows and otherwise reads once, few, many or a size class.

>TRBV10-3|15|-|-|TRBJ1-1
TGTGCCACCACGGGGAACCGGGACAAGAACACTGAAGCTTTCTTT
CATTGNRDKNTEAFF
>TRBV11-2|13|-|-|TRBJ1-4
TGTGCCAGCAGCTTAGATCGGGGGGAAAAACTGTTTTTT
CASSLDRGEKLFF
>TRBV11-2|13|-|-|TRBJ1-2
TGTGCCAGCAGCCCGACAGCAGCCGGGGGCTACACCTTC
CASSPTAAGGYTF
>TRBV25-1|15|TRBD1|-|TRBJ1-2
TGTGCCAGCAGTGAATCCAGGACAGGGACAAATGGCTACACCTTC
CASSESRTGTNGYTF
>TRBV21-1|15|-|few|TRBJ1-5
TGTGCCAGCAGCTCGGACAGGGGTTCCAATCAGCCCCAGCATTTT
CASSSDRGSNQPQHF
>TRBV29-1|12|-|-|TRBJ2-5
TGCAGCGTTGAACAGTTAAAAGAGACCCAGTACTTC
CSVEQLKETQYF
>TRBV29-1|14|-|-|TRBJ2-7
TGCAGCGTTGAGTTGGACACTCATAGCTACGAGCAGTACTTC
CSVELDTHSYEQYF
>TRBV11-2|15|-|-|TRBJ1-1
TGTGCCAGCAGCTTCAGACGGGGAATGAACACTGAAGCTTTCTTT
CASSFRRGMNTEAFF
>TRBV4-1|15|-|few|TRBJ2-3
TGCGCCAGCAGCCAGGGCGGGGCTAGCACAGATACGCAGTATTTT
CASSQGGASTDTQYF
>TRBV7-3|13|-|-|TRBJ1-1
TGTGCCAGCAGCTTAAACGTGGCCACGGAAGCTTTCTTT
CASSLNVATEAFF
>TRBV5-5|15|TRBD2|once|TRBJ2-5
TGTGCCAGCAGCTCCCTATGGGGGACTAGGGAGACCCAGTACTTC
CASSSLWGTRETQYF
>TRBV11-2|14|-|-|TRBJ2-7
TGTGCCAGCAGCTTAGTTAGCCCAATCTACGAGCAGTACTTC
CASSLVSPIYEQYF
>TRBV5-8|15|TRBD1|-|TRBJ1-5
TGTGCCAGCAGTCCCACAGGGGCCAGCAATCAGCCCCAGCATTTT
CASSPTGASNQPQHF
>TRBV28|16|-|-|TRBJ2-3
TGTGCCAGCGAGAGCCTGACTAGTCTCCTTACAGATACGCAGTATTTT
CASESLTSLLTDTQYF
>TRBV28|18|TRBD1|-|TRBJ2-5
TGTGCCAGCAGTTCCTACGGAAATTGGACAGGGGGCCGGGAGACCCAGTACTTC
CASSSYGNWTGGRETQYF
>TRBV4-2|15|TRBD2|-|TRBJ2-1
TGTGCCAGCAGCCAAAGGAGCGGGAGGCCACATGAGCAGTTCTTC
CASSQRSGRPHEQFF
>TRBV7-6|16|TRBD2|-|TRBJ2-1
TGTGCCAGCAGCTTAGAAACTAGCGGGACTTACAATGAGCAGTTCTTC
CASSLETSGTYNEQFF
>TRBV9|17|-|-|TRBJ1-1
TGTGCCAGCAGCGTAGTTTTAGCTCCGGATTGGAACACTGAAGCTTTCTTT
CASSVVLAPDWNTEAFF
>TRBV7-9|14|TRBD1|few|TRBJ2-7
TGTGCCAGCAGCTCGGGACAGGGCCCGTACGAGCAGTACTTC
CASSSGQGPYEQYF
>TRBV5-5|16|TRBD1|-|TRBJ2-7
TGTGCCAGCAGCTTGGATTTCTGGACAGGGTCCTACGAGCAGTACTTC
CASSLDFWTGSYEQYF
>TRBV29-1|13|-|-|TRBJ2-7
TGCAGCGTTGGGACAGACCTAAGGGACGAGCAGTACTTC
CSVGTDLRDEQYF
>TRBV5-1|14|TRBD1|-|TRBJ1-1
TGCGCCAGCAGCTTGGAGGGGGCGCGTACTGAAGCTTTCTTT
CASSLEGARTEAFF
>TRBV5-1|14|-|-|TRBJ2-3
TGCGCCAGCAGGGGCTTCCCTAGCACAGATACGCAGTATTTT
CASRGFPSTDTQYF
>TRBV28|19|-|once|TRBJ1-5
TGTGCCAGCAAGCACGGAGGCCCCCTGCAGGGGAAAAGCAATCAGCCCCAGCATTTT
CASKHGGPLQGKSNQPQHF
>TRBV14|14|TRBD2|-|TRBJ2-1
TGTGCCAGCAGCCAGGAGCGGGGGGACAATGAGCAGTTCTTC
CASSQERGDNEQFF
>TRBV10-1|16|-|-|TRBJ1-3
TGCGCCAGCAGCCCCGACACCCTGTTCTCTGGAAACACCATATATTTT
CASSPDTLFSGNTIYF
>TRBV11-2|15|TRBD1|-|TRBJ1-1
TGTGCCAGCAGGGGAGCGGGACAGGGCTACACTGAAGCTTTCTTT
CASRGAGQGYTEAFF